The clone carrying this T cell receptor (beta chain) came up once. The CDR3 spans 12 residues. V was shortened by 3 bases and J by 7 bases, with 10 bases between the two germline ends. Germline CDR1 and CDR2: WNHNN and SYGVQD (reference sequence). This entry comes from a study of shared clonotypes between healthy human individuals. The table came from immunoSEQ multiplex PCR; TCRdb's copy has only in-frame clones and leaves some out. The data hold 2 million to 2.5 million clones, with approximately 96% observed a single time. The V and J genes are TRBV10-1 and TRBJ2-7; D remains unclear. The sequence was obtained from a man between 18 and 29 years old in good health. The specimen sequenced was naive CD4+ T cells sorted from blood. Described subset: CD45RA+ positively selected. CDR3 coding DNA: TGCGCCAGCAGTGAAGGGCAAATGGAGCAGTACTTC. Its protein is CASSEGQMEQYF.